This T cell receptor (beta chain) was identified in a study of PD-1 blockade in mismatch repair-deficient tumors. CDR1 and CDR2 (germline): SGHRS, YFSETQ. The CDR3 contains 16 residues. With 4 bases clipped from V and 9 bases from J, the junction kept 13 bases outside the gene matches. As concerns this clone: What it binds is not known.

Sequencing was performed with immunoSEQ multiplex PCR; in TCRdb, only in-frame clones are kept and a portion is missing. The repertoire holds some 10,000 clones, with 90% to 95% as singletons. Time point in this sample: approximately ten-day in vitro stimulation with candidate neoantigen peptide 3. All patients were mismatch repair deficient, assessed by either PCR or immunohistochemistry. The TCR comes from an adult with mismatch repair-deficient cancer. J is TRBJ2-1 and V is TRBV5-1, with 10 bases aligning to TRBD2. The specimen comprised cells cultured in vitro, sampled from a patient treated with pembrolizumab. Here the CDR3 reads CASSLPGLAGVSEQFF. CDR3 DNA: TGCGCCAGCAGCCTCCCGGGGCTAGCGGGAGTAAGTGAGCAGTTCTTC.